This is a list of T cell receptor beta chains from one sample in a study of cytomegalovirus exposure and HLA in healthy donors. Profiled with immunoSEQ multiplex PCR; TCRdb holds only in-frame clones, not every one. The table shows approximately 220,000 clones, with about 86% occurring only once. Sequencing was carried out using PBMCs. The source of these receptors is a man younger than 30 in good health and CMV-seronegative. CDR3s include the opening cysteine and the closing phenylalanine or tryptophan. The D gene is left open where the match is weak. Size tells how often a clone was seen (once, few, many) or the class of an expanded clone, and some rows leave it out.

TRBV4-3	NA	NA	TRBJ2-7	CASSQGLSGYEQYF	TGCGCCAGCAGCCAAGGTCTCTCGGGTTACGAGCAGTACTTC
TRBV7-9	TRBD2	NA	TRBJ2-1	CASSLPFRGGTYNEQFF	TGTGCCAGCAGCTTACCCTTTCGCGGGGGGACCTACAATGAGCAGTTCTTC
TRBV6-5	TRBD1	NA	TRBJ1-2	CASSPDRAVSGYTF	TGTGCCAGCAGCCCTGACAGGGCTGTTTCGGGCTACACCTTC
TRBV25-1	NA	once	TRBJ2-1	CASTSSSYNEQFF	TGTGCCAGCACTAGTAGCTCCTACAATGAGCAGTTCTTC
TRBV4-3	NA	NA	TRBJ2-7	CASSQDSGPFSYEQYF	TGCGCCAGCAGCCAAGATTCAGGGCCTTTCTCCTACGAGCAGTACTTC
TRBV27	NA	NA	TRBJ1-1	CASSLSRMNTEAFF	TGTGCCAGCAGTTTATCGAGGATGAACACTGAAGCTTTCTTT
TRBV13	NA	NA	TRBJ2-7	CASSLGTPGAYEQYF	TGTGCCAGCAGCTTAGGAACGCCAGGGGCCTACGAGCAGTACTTC
TRBV7-2	NA	NA	TRBJ2-2	CASSFGSANTGELFF	TGTGCCAGCAGCTTCGGCAGCGCGAACACCGGGGAGCTGTTTTTT
TRBV11-2	NA	NA	TRBJ2-1	CASSSTSLGEQFF	TGTGCCAGCAGCTCCACTAGCTTGGGTGAGCAGTTCTTC
TRBV11-3	NA	NA	TRBJ2-7	CASSSLDRDKHEQYF	TGTGCCAGCAGCTCCCTGGACCGGGACAAACACGAGCAGTACTTC
TRBV28	TRBD2	NA	TRBJ2-1	CASRTSGEYNEQFF	TGTGCCAGCAGGACTAGCGGGGAGTACAATGAGCAGTTCTTC
TRBV30	TRBD1	NA	TRBJ2-5	CAWQTGQGDFETQYF	TGTGCCTGGCAAACGGGACAGGGGGATTTCGAGACCCAGTACTTC
TRBV5-1	TRBD1	NA	TRBJ2-1	CASSFQTGGYNEQFF	TGCGCCAGCAGCTTTCAGACAGGGGGGTACAATGAGCAGTTCTTC
TRBV28	NA	NA	TRBJ2-3	CASRLLDTQYF	TGTGCCAGCAGGCTACTAGATACGCAGTATTTT
TRBV18	TRBD2	NA	TRBJ2-1	CASSPPGREGSEQFF	TGTGCCAGCTCACCACCGGGACGGGAGGGCAGTGAGCAGTTCTTC
TRBV14	NA	NA	TRBJ2-5	CASSQELGLQETQYF	TGTGCCAGCAGCCAAGAGCTCGGACTCCAAGAGACCCAGTACTTC
TRBV7-2	TRBD2	NA	TRBJ2-7	CASSFSSGPYEQYF	TGTGCCAGCAGCTTTTCTAGCGGGCCCTACGAGCAGTACTTC
TRBV19	NA	NA	TRBJ1-1	CASRTALNTEAFF	TGTGCCAGTAGAACAGCCCTGAACACTGAAGCTTTCTTT
TRBV5-1	NA	NA	TRBJ2-1	CASSSRGAGVNEQFF	TGCGCCAGCAGCTCCAGGGGGGCTGGGGTGAATGAGCAGTTCTTC
TRBV25-1	TRBD1	NA	TRBJ1-4	CASSGGQLNEKLFF	TGTGCCAGCAGTGGGGGACAGCTAAATGAAAAACTGTTTTTT
TRBV7-3	TRBD2	NA	TRBJ2-7	CASSLTSGSGHEQYF	TGTGCCAGCAGCTTAACTAGCGGGAGTGGCCACGAGCAGTACTTC
TRBV18	TRBD1	NA	TRBJ2-7	CASSPLGQGTYEQYF	TGTGCCAGCTCACCACTTGGACAGGGGACCTACGAGCAGTACTTC
TRBV27	TRBD1	NA	TRBJ2-1	CTSSFKGTEFDEQFF	TGTACCAGCAGTTTTAAGGGGACAGAGTTCGATGAGCAGTTCTTC
TRBV6-6	NA	NA	TRBJ1-2	CASSRHDGPGYGYTF	TGTGCCAGCAGCCGTCATGACGGCCCAGGCTATGGCTACACCTTC
TRBV9	NA	NA	TRBJ2-2	CASSVEKRSNTGELFF	TGTGCCAGCAGCGTAGAAAAGCGTTCGAACACCGGGGAGCTGTTTTTT
TRBV7-3	TRBD2	NA	TRBJ2-1	CASSPGTSRYNEQFF	TGTGCCAGCAGTCCCGGGACTAGCCGTTACAATGAGCAGTTCTTC
TRBV2	NA	NA	TRBJ1-1	CASSETGEAFF	TGTGCCAGCAGTGAAACAGGAGAAGCTTTCTTT
TRBV10-3	NA	NA	TRBJ1-2	CAISNPGADGYTF	TGTGCCATCAGTAACCCAGGGGCAGATGGCTACACCTTC
TRBV7-2	NA	NA	TRBJ1-5	CASSLDWGGSNQPQHF	TGTGCCAGCAGCTTAGACTGGGGAGGCAGCAATCAGCCCCAGCATTTT
TRBV2	TRBD2	once	TRBJ2-2	CASSGTSGPTGELFF	TGTGCCAGCAGCGGTACTAGCGGGCCCACCGGGGAGCTGTTTTTT
TRBV11-2	TRBD1	NA	TRBJ2-1	CASSLGTGELNEQFF	TGTGCCAGCAGCCTAGGGACAGGGGAACTCAATGAGCAGTTCTTC
TRBV19	NA	once	TRBJ1-1	CASIRGVMNTEAFF	TGTGCCAGTATAAGGGGCGTAATGAACACTGAAGCTTTCTTT
TRBV27	TRBD2	NA	TRBJ2-2	CASSPGTSGTGELFF	TGTGCCAGCAGCCCCGGGACTAGCGGTACCGGGGAGCTGTTTTTT
TRBV12-5	TRBD1	NA	TRBJ1-1	CASVLDREPEAFF	TGTGCTAGTGTGTTGGACAGGGAGCCTGAAGCTTTCTTT
TRBV7-3	NA	few	TRBJ2-2	CASSLTLGELFF	TGTGCCAGCAGCTTAACTCTCGGGGAGCTGTTTTTT
TRBV25-1	NA	NA	TRBJ2-7	CASSLSQGNEQYF	TGTGCCAGCAGCCTTTCCCAGGGGAACGAGCAGTACTTC
TRBV7-2	NA	NA	TRBJ1-1	CASSLREGNYEAFF	TGTGCCAGCAGCTTAAGGGAGGGTAACTATGAAGCTTTCTTT
TRBV29-1	NA	NA	TRBJ2-7	CSVASAYEQYF	TGCAGCGTTGCGTCCGCCTACGAGCAGTACTTC
TRBV6-4	NA	once	TRBJ2-1	CASSFEEARNEQFF	TGTGCCAGCAGTTTTGAAGAAGCGAGGAATGAGCAGTTCTTC
TRBV18	NA	NA	TRBJ2-7	CASSLLQGAVGYEQYF	TGTGCCAGCTCCCTGTTACAGGGCGCTGTTGGGTACGAGCAGTACTTC
TRBV19	TRBD2	NA	TRBJ2-4	CAMRLAGGENIQYF	TGTGCCATGAGACTAGCGGGAGGAGAAAACATTCAGTACTTC